A selection of T cell receptor beta chains follows, all from one sample in a study of T cell responses to AZD1222 COVID-19 vaccine. The repertoire was sequenced with immunoSEQ multiplex PCR; TCRdb's copy has only in-frame clones and lacks some. The sample gives around 150,000 clones, roughly nine tenths of which show up once; around 0.99% is in the top ten. Sequencing was performed on peripheral blood, taken 28 days after the second AZD1222 dose. The receptors originated from an adult who received the AZD1222 COVID-19 vaccine. Each CDR3 is given with its conserved first and last residue. The order of the fields is clone size, CDR3 length, J gene, D gene, V gene, CDR3 protein, CDR3 DNA. D genes are given only for firm matches. Clone size is given for some rows only: seen once, a few or many times, or a class if the clone is expanded.

>-|13|TRBJ1-1|TRBD1|TRBV29-1
CSALYRGNTEAFF
TGCAGCGCCCTATACAGGGGGAACACTGAAGCTTTCTTT
>once|14|TRBJ2-7|TRBD2|TRBV10-1
CASSPGLAGGEQYF
TGCGCCAGCAGCCCGGGACTAGCGGGGGGCGAGCAGTACTTC
>-|15|TRBJ2-2|-|TRBV27
CASSLLAGGTGELFF
TGTGCCAGCAGTTTATTGGCAGGAGGCACCGGGGAGCTGTTTTTT
>-|13|TRBJ1-4|-|TRBV7-9
CASSLGALEKLFF
TGTGCCAGCAGCTTAGGGGCCCTTGAAAAACTGTTTTTT
>once|14|TRBJ1-2|-|TRBV6-5
CASSYSGERYGYTF
TGTGCCAGCAGTTACTCAGGAGAACGCTATGGCTACACCTTC
>-|12|TRBJ1-2|-|TRBV9
CASSGGLVGYTF
TGTGCCAGCAGCGGGGGACTCGTGGGCTACACCTTC
>-|14|TRBJ2-1|-|TRBV25-1
CASSAGMDYNEQFF
TGTGCCAGCAGTGCGGGGATGGACTACAATGAGCAGTTCTTC
>-|16|TRBJ2-7|-|TRBV5-1
CASSLGAYWELDEQYF
TGCGCCAGCAGCTTGGGGGCCTACTGGGAGCTAGACGAGCAGTACTTC
>-|11|TRBJ1-2|-|TRBV4-1
CASSPGQGYTF
TGCGCCAGCAGCCCTGGACAGGGCTACACCTTC
>-|19|TRBJ1-3|-|TRBV7-9
CASSPGTRSRGRSGNTIYF
TGTGCCAGCAGCCCGGGGACAAGGTCAAGAGGCCGCTCTGGAAACACCATATATTTT
>once|16|TRBJ2-1|TRBD2|TRBV7-2
CASNQGPSGGADEQFF
TGTGCCAGCAACCAAGGACCTAGCGGGGGGGCCGATGAGCAGTTCTTC
>-|13|TRBJ1-6|-|TRBV25-1
CASTRGSPSPLHF
TGTGCCAGCACCAGGGGTTCTCCATCACCCCTCCACTTT
>few|13|TRBJ1-5|-|TRBV18
CASSQGAGQPQHF
TGTGCCAGCTCACAAGGGGCAGGTCAGCCCCAGCATTTT
>-|12|TRBJ1-4|-|TRBV3-1/TRBV3-2
CASSQGREKLFF
TGTGCCAGCAGCCAAGGTCGGGAAAAACTGTTTTTT
>-|17|TRBJ2-7|TRBD2|TRBV7-9
CASSLGWASGSFYEQYF
TGTGCCAGCAGCTTAGGTTGGGCTAGCGGCTCTTTTTACGAGCAGTACTTC
>-|14|TRBJ2-3|TRBD2|TRBV27
CASRSGGGTDTQYF
TGTGCCAGCAGATCCGGGGGGGGCACAGATACGCAGTATTTT
>once|16|TRBJ1-1|TRBD1|TRBV5-1
CASSSNPQGAGTEAFF
TGCGCCAGCAGCTCGAATCCTCAGGGGGCCGGGACTGAAGCTTTCTTT
>-|13|TRBJ1-1|-|TRBV30
CAWSEQWNTEAFF
TGTGCCTGGAGTGAGCAGTGGAACACTGAAGCCTTCTTT
>-|14|TRBJ1-6|-|TRBV2
CASSGGSPHSPLHF
TGTGCCAGCAGTGGAGGTTCTCCTCATTCACCCCTCCACTTT
>-|15|TRBJ1-2|TRBD1|TRBV5-6
CASSLGGQGGYGYTF
TGTGCCAGCAGCTTGGGGGGACAGGGAGGCTATGGCTACACCTTC
>-|13|TRBJ2-5|-|TRBV19
CASSMDSQETQYF
TGTGCCAGTAGTATGGACAGCCAAGAGACCCAGTACTTC
>-|13|TRBJ1-5|-|TRBV27
CASSESVDQPQHF
TGTGCCAGCAGCGAGTCAGTGGATCAGCCCCAGCATTTT
>-|14|TRBJ1-1|-|TRBV14
CASSQDPWGTEAFF
TGTGCCAGCAGCCAAGATCCATGGGGCACTGAAGCTTTCTTT
>once|15|TRBJ2-5|-|TRBV5-1
CASSLEGRVQETQYF
TGCGCCAGCAGCTTGGAGGGCCGGGTACAAGAGACCCAGTACTTC